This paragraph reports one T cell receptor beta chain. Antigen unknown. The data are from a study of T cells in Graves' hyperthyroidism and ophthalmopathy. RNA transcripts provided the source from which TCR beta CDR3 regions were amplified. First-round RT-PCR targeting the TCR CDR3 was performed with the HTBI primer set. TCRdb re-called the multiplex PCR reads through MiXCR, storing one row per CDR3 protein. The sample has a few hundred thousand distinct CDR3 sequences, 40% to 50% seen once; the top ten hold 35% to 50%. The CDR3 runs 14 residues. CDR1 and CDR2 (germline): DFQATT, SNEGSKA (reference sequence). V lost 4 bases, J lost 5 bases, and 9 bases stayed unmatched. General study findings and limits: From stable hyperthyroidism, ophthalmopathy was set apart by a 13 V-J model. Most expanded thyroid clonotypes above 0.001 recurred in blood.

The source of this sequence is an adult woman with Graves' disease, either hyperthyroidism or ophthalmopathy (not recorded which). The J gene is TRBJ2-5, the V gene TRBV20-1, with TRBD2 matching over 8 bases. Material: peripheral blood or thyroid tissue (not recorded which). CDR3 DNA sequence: TGCAGTGCTACCCGGGGGGGAGATCGGGAGACCCAGTACTTC. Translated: CSATRGGDRETQYF.